This T cell receptor beta chain is drawn from a study of long-term antiretroviral therapy in people with HIV. The CDR3 loop spans 18 amino acids. V lost 3 bases and J 2 bases, leaving 21 bases between the germline ends. CDR1 is SEHNR, CDR2 FQNEAQ, per germline (reference sequence). The libraries were made with immunoSEQ v3.0 at survey level. Repertoires were generated with immunoSEQ multiplex PCR, while TCRdb's copy carries only in-frame clones and drops some. This sample yields 20,000 to 25,000 clones, of which roughly 88% are seen a single time; around 6.4% belongs to the top ten. To note about this clone: Its antigen is unknown.

General study findings and limits: The study found that diversity rose after ART but stayed below transplant donor controls. Clones that had undergone expansion before ART dominated the repertoire at all time points. Adherence to ART, viral resistance and therapy changes lacked any data. Controls showed broader CDR3 length ranges than did the HIV repertoires.

The V gene is TRBV7-9, the J gene TRBJ2-3, with TRBD2 as a possible D gene (6 bases). This sequence was found in a man in his 60s with HIV. The source was unsorted PBMCs, collected 0.6 years after starting antiretroviral therapy. CDR3 nucleotide sequence: TGTGCCAGCAGCTTCTCCGGGACGGGGGAAGGGGACACAGATACGCAGTATTTT. As protein: CASSFSGTGEGDTDTQYF.